The source of this T cell receptor (beta chain) is a study of shared clonotypes between healthy human individuals. Study at large: Per donor, CD8 memory used one plate, CD8 naive used two, CD4 memory used three and CD4 naive used three. Study-level points and caveats: Shared clonotypes across all four donors exceeded non-shared ones in generation probability.

Germline V lookup: CDR1 MNHNY, CDR2 SVGAGI (reference sequence). This CDR3 spans 13 amino acids. V gave up 5 bases and J gave up 1 base, with 8 bases separating them. Genomic DNA (from each subset) was split evenly across several immunoSEQ plates. Original handling: Sequence data from immunoSEQ were junction-only and lacked quality scores; consequently, filtering differed. The method was immunoSEQ multiplex PCR; TCRdb's version includes in-frame clones alone and lacks a portion of them. V and J calls and clone size come straight from that table; D and trimming were deduced from the DNA. The table lists about 2.5 million clones, about 90% of them singletons. This clone showed up just a few times. Its matching antigen is unknown. Other DNA sequences in this sample translate to the same CDR3.

Sequenced input: naive CD4+ T cells from PBMCs. The subset is: CD45RA+ positively selected. The chain recombines TRBV6-6 with TRBJ1-1, with D perhaps matching TRBD1 (5 bases). This TCR came from a man younger than 30 in good health. Some clones in this sample may be carry-over from other donors' samples. The CDR3: CASSRQGNTEAFF. In DNA, the CDR3 is TGTGCCAGCAGTCGGCAGGGGAACACTGAAGCTTTCTTT.